The 25 T cell receptor beta chains below all came from one sample that was sequenced in a study of cytomegalovirus exposure and HLA in healthy donors. Primers included in the PCR were 60 Vbeta and 13 Jbeta primers. The protocol was immunoSEQ multiplex PCR, while the TCRdb copy is restricted to in-frame clones and leaves out a portion. The table includes around 180,000 clones, approximately 82% detected once. The material sequenced was PBMCs. The receptors come from a woman between 18 and 30 years old in good health and CMV-seropositive.

The chain joins TRBV7-3 to TRBJ1-2; D gene ambiguous. V was trimmed by 5 bases and J by 10 bases, leaving 26 bases between them. Germline loops: CDR1 SGHTA, CDR2 FQGTGA. The CDR3 sequence is 16 residues long. CDR3 amino acids: CASSLDIGPPARVYTF. The CDR3 region has the DNA TGTGCCAGCAGCCTAGACATCGGGCCCCCAGCGCGGGTCTACACCTTC.

The chain carries TRBV18 and TRBJ1-1; D is possibly TRBD1 (5 bases). Germline CDR1 and CDR2: KGHSH and LQKENI. The CDR3 is 14 residues long. V was cut by 6 bases and J by 10 bases, with 21 bases left in between. The CDR3 protein is CASSPVGAASTAFF. The CDR3 bases are TGTGCCAGCTCCCCCGTTGGGGCCGCCTCAACAGCTTTCTTT.

This sequence joins TRBV25-1 and TRBJ1-4, with D perhaps matching TRBD1 (5 bases). V was shortened by 4 bases and J by 5 bases, with 11 bases between the two germline ends. Germline assignment: CDR1 MGHDK and CDR2 SYGVNS. CDR3 size: 14 residues. This CDR3 is CASSGGLLNEKLFF. The CDR3 DNA sequence: TGTGCCAGCAGTGGGGGACTTCTGAATGAAAAACTGTTTTTT.

The CDR3 protein is CASSSRTSGGAVHTQYF. CDR3 in DNA: TGTGCCAGCAGTTCCCGGACTAGCGGGGGGGCCGTGCATACGCAGTATTTT. The chain links TRBV28 to TRBJ2-3; the match to TRBD2 covers 15 bases. From germline, CDR1 is MDHEN and CDR2 SYDVKM. This CDR3 has 17 amino acids. The V gene end was trimmed by 4 bases and the J gene end by 7 bases; junction bases not matched to a gene: 9.

The chain has TRBV15 and TRBJ2-1; TRBD1 aligns across 8 bases. The junction had 4 bases not matched to a gene; V was cut back by 1 base and J by 5 bases. This CDR3 contains 15 residues. Germline lookup yields CDR1 LNHNV and CDR2 YYDKDF (reference sequence). CDR3 nucleotide sequence: TGTGCCACCAGCAGAGGACAGGGGAGAGACAATGAGCAGTTCTTC. Translated, it gives CATSRGQGRDNEQFF.

CDR3 bases: TGTGCCAGCAGCCAAGGGGACAGGGGAAAAGAGACCCAGTACTTC. It translates to CASSQGDRGKETQYF. The chain uses TRBV4-2 and TRBJ2-5, with 10 bases fitting TRBD1. V shed 1 base and J 3 bases; nucleotides not matched to a gene: 2. Germline V CDR1 and CDR2: LGHNA, YNFKEQ. The CDR3 contains 15 residues.

V and J are TRBV5-4 and TRBJ2-3; weak D call: TRBD2 (5 bases). V was trimmed by 2 bases and J by 5 bases, leaving 6 bases between them. The germline gives CDR1 SGHNT, CDR2 YYREEE (reference sequence). This CDR3 has 12 amino acids. CDR3 in amino acids: CASSFAGDTQYF. The CDR3 bases are TGTGCCAGCAGCTTCGCGGGAGATACGCAGTATTTT.

The chain has TRBV7-9 and TRBJ2-5, with 8 bases identical to TRBD2. There are 16 residues in the CDR3. V was clipped by 2 bases and J by 1 base; unmatched bases: 6. Germline values: CDR1 SEHNR, CDR2 FQNEAQ (reference sequence). As DNA, the CDR3 is TGTGCCAGCAGCTTATTGGTAGCGGGGATCCAAGAGACCCAGTACTTC. Translation gives CASSLLVAGIQETQYF.

This clone has a single count. J is TRBJ2-5 and V is TRBV27, with 9 nucleotides matching TRBD2. The J call is in doubt because the DNA end fits TRBJ2-7 better. The CDR3 is made up of 16 amino acids. Germline CDR1 MNHEY, CDR2 SMNVEV (reference sequence). CDR3 bases: TGTGCCAGCAGTTTAGTCCCAGCGGGGGGAACCTACGAGCAGTACTTC. This codes for CASSLVPAGGTYEQYF.

The chain uses TRBV19 and TRBJ2-7; D may be TRBD1 (5 bases). The CDR3 consists of 15 residues. V lost 4 bases and J 2 bases, leaving 15 bases between the germline ends. Germline lookup yields CDR1 LNHDA and CDR2 SQIVND (reference sequence). CDR3 sequence reads: CASSTAAGSAYEQYF. The CDR3 DNA follows: TGTGCCAGTAGTACTGCGGCAGGGTCAGCCTACGAGCAGTACTTC.

The chain combines TRBV19 with TRBJ2-7; a weak D match, TRBD2 (6 bases). Germline V gene data show CDR1 as LNHDA and CDR2 as SQIVND (reference sequence). Trimming took off 4 bases at V and 5 bases at J, with 21 bases between the two ends. The CDR3 runs 16 residues. The CDR3 DNA is TGTGCCAGTAGTACGTATGGGGATGGGGGGTTGGACGAGCAGTACTTC. The encoded protein is CASSTYGDGGLDEQYF. Filled out from reference TRBV19 and TRBJ2-7, the complete variable domain reads DGGITQSPKYLFRKEGQNVTLSCEQNLNHDAMYWYRQDPGQGLRLIYYSQIVNDFQKGDIAEGYSVSREKKESFPLTVTSAQKNPTAFYLCASSTYGDGGLDEQYFGPGTRLTVT.

V is TRBV29-1 and J is TRBJ2-7; 8 positions match TRBD1. The CDR3 consists of 14 residues. Germline CDR1 reads SQVTM; CDR2 reads ANQGSEA. The trim removed 7 bases at V and 6 bases at J, leaving 14 bases unmatched. DNA of the CDR3: TGCAGCGCCGGCGCGACAGGGGTCCCCGGCGAGCAGTACTTC. Encoded protein: CSAGATGVPGEQYF.

This clone has only a few counts. At the DNA level, this CDR3 is encoded by other sequences in the same sample as well. J is TRBJ2-5 and V is TRBV4-1; TRBD1 matches at 8 bases. The germline CDR1 and CDR2 sequences are MGHRA and YSYEKL. The J segment lost 1 base and the V segment lost 0 bases, leaving 1 base of the junction unmatched. This CDR3 is built from 15 residues. The CDR3 here is CASSQEGTGQETQYF. The DNA for the CDR3 is TGCGCCAGCAGCCAAGAGGGGACAGGCCAAGAGACCCAGTACTTC.

V usage is TRBV30 and J usage is TRBJ2-2; 10 bases match TRBD2. CDR1 is GTSNPN and CDR2 is SVGIG in the germline V gene (reference sequence). The CDR3 length is 15 residues. The ends lost 0 bases at V and 5 bases at J; junction bases unmatched: 3. Written as DNA, the CDR3 is TGTGCCTGGAGTGTAGAACTAGCGGGGACCGGGGAGCTGTTTTTT. Translating gives CAWSVELAGTGELFF.

This clone was observed a handful of times. This chain uses TRBV6-5 with TRBJ1-2; 7 positions match TRBD1. CDR1 MNHEY and CDR2 SVGAGI come from the germline V gene. The V gene end was trimmed by 7 bases and the J gene end by 4 bases; junction bases not matched to a gene: 6. The CDR3 spans 13 residues. CDR3 coding DNA: TGTGCCAGCACTAGACAGGGAGGCTATGGCTACACCTTC. Its translation is CASTRQGGYGYTF.

The sample holds a few counts of this clone. This chain uses TRBV30 with TRBJ1-4, with D tentatively TRBD1 (6 bases). The CDR3 loop spans 12 amino acids. Germline loops: CDR1 GTSNPN, CDR2 SVGIG (reference sequence). Trimming took 8 bases from V and 7 from J, leaving 14 bases between them. CDR3 in amino acids: CAGKQGREKLFF. CDR3 DNA: TGTGCCGGGAAACAGGGACGTGAAAAACTGTTTTTT.

The chain couples TRBV18 to TRBJ2-5, with D perhaps matching TRBD1 (6 bases). V lost 4 bases, J lost 4 bases, and 16 bases lay in between. Looked up from germline, CDR1 is KGHSH and CDR2 is LQKENI. This CDR3 has 15 residues. In nucleotides, the CDR3 is TGTGCCAGCTCACAGGACAGAGGATTAGGAGAGACCCAGTACTTC. Translating it yields CASSQDRGLGETQYF. The variable domain in full, completed from reference TRBV18 and TRBJ2-5, reads NAGVMQNPRHLVRRRGQEARLRCSPMKGHSHVYWYRQLPEEGLKFMVYLQKENIIDESGMPKERFSAEFPKEGPSILRIQQVVRGDSAAYFCASSQDRGLGETQYFGPGTRLLVL.

The gene calls are TRBV18 and TRBJ1-2, with 7 bases lining up with TRBD1. Germline trimming cut 4 bases from V and 7 bases from J; bases unmatched to any gene: 6. CDR3 length: 13 amino acids. Per germline, CDR1 KGHSH and CDR2 LQKENI. The CDR3 DNA reads as TGTGCCAGCTCACTTGGACAGGAAGGTGGCTACACCTTC. Translating gives CASSLGQEGGYTF.

The CDR3 bases are TGTGCCAGTAGTATGGAGAGGGTCGCCAATGAGCAGTTCTTC. Its translation is CASSMERVANEQFF. The rearrangement uses TRBV19 and TRBJ2-1, with a possible D match to TRBD2 (5 bases). This CDR3 contains 14 residues. Germline V gene sequence: CDR1 LNHDA, CDR2 SQIVND (reference sequence). Trimming left V 3 bases short and J 6 bases short, with 12 bases between.

The rearrangement uses TRBV30 and TRBJ2-4, with 8 bases matching TRBD2. With V trimmed by 4 bases and J by 13 bases, 6 bases remained unmatched. Germline loops: CDR1 GTSNPN, CDR2 SVGIG (reference sequence). The CDR3 is 11 residues long. This CDR3 is CAWNGGGWQYF. CDR3 DNA sequence: TGTGCCTGGAACGGCGGGGGGTGGCAGTACTTC.

V is TRBV30 and J is TRBJ2-5, with TRBD1 matching over 8 bases. CDR3 length: 15 amino acids. V lost 0 bases to trimming and J lost 4 bases; unmatched junction nucleotides: 7. CDR1 and CDR2 (germline): GTSNPN, SVGIG (reference sequence). CDR3 nucleotide sequence: TGTGCCTGGAGTGTACCCGACAGGGGATTAGAGACCCAGTACTTC. Translation: CAWSVPDRGLETQYF.

The genes are TRBV2 and TRBJ1-2, with 10 bases matching TRBD1. After removal of 7 bases from V and 1 base from J, the junction contained 3 bases not matched to a gene. Per the germline V gene, CDR1 is SNHLY and CDR2 is FYNNEI. The CDR3 has 14 residues. This CDR3 is CASTWTGGNYGYTF. CDR3 sequence (DNA): TGTGCCAGCACTTGGACAGGGGGTAACTATGGCTACACCTTC.

This chain joins TRBV5-6 and TRBJ1-4; 9 bases align to TRBD1. CDR1 and CDR2 (germline): SGHDT, YYEEEE. Trimming took 4 bases from V and 7 from J; bases not matched to a gene: 17. CDR3 size: 18 residues. Written as DNA, the CDR3 is TGTGCCAGCAGCAAAGGGATAGGGACAGGGATCGACTTTGAAAAACTGTTTTTT. It translates to CASSKGIGTGIDFEKLFF. The whole variable domain, remainder taken from reference TRBV5-6 and TRBJ1-4, is DAGVTQSPTHLIKTRGQQVTLRCSPKSGHDTVSWYQQALGQGPQFIFQYYEEEERQRGNFPDRFSGHQFPNYSSELNVNALLLGDSALYLCASSKGIGTGIDFEKLFFGSGTQLSVL.

The chain recombines TRBV7-9 with TRBJ1-2, with D tentatively TRBD1 (5 bases). CDR1 is SEHNR, CDR2 FQNEAQ, per germline (reference sequence). Between the trimmed V and J ends, which lost 3 bases and 4 bases, there was a span of 12 bases. The CDR3 loop spans 14 amino acids. CDR3 residues: CASSFGTGVYGYTF. The CDR3 DNA reads as TGTGCCAGCAGCTTTGGGACGGGGGTCTATGGCTACACCTTC.

The chain couples TRBV4-2 to TRBJ2-1; D gene unclear. Germline-derived CDR1 and CDR2 are LGHNA and YNFKEQ. V lost 0 bases to trimming and J lost 3 bases, with 3 bases between them. The CDR3 is 13 amino acids. CDR3 sequence (DNA): TGTGCCAGCAGCCAAGACCTCTACAATGAGCAGTTCTTC. Amino acids: CASSQDLYNEQFF.